In its sample, the clone carrying this TCR beta chain was seen many times. One end of the junction is discordant with germline, which a read error may explain. This record comes from a study of T cells in Graves' hyperthyroidism and ophthalmopathy. CDR1 DFQATT and CDR2 SNEGSKA come from the germline V gene (reference sequence). The CDR3 spans 15 residues. Amplification yielded TCR beta CDR3 regions, with RNA transcripts as the source. HTBI primers were employed in a first-round RT-PCR of the TCR CDR3. TCRdb passed the multiplex PCR reads through MiXCR, listing each CDR3 protein once. The sample has over 500,000 distinct CDR3 sequences, about 45% seen once.

The sample consisted of peripheral blood or thyroid tissue (not recorded which). The receptor comes from an adult woman with Graves' disease, either hyperthyroidism or ophthalmopathy (not recorded which). The J gene is TRBJ1-6, the V gene TRBV20-1; perhaps TRBD1 as D (6 bases). This chain's CDR3 is CSAREGEQTNSPLHF. The CDR3, as DNA: TGCAGTGCCAGAGAGGGGGAACAGACGAATTCACCCCTCCACTTT.